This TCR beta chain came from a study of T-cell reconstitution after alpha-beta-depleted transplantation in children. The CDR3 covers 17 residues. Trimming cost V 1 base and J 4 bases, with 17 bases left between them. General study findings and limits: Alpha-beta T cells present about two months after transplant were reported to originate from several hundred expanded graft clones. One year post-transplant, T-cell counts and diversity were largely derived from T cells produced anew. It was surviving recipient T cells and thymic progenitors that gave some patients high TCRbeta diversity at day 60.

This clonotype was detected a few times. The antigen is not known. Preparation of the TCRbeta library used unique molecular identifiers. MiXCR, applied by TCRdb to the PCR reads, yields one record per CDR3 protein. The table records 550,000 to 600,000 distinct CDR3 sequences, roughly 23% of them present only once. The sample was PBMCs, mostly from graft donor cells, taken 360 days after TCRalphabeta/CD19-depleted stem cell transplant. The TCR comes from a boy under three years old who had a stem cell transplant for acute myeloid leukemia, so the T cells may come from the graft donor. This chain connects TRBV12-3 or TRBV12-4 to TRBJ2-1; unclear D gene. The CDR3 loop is CASSLGRFQSVYNEQFF. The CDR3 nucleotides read TGTGCCAGCAGTTTAGGAAGGTTCCAAAGCGTTTACAATGAGCAGTTCTTC.